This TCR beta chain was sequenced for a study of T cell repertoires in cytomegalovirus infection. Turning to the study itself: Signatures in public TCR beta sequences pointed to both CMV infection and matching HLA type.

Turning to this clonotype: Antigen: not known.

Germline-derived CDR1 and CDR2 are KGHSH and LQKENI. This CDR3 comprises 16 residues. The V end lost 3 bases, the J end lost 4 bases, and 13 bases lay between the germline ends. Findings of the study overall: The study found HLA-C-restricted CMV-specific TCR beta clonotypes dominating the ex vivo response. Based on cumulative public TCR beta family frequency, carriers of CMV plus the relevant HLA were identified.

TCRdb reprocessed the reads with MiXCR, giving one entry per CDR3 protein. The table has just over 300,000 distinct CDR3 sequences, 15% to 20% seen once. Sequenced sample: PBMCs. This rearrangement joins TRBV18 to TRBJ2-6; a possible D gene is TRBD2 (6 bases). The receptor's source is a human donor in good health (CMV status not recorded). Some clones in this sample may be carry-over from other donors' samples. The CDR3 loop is CASSPAAGTGANVLTF. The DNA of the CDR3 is TGTGCCAGCTCACCGGCGGCGGGGACCGGGGCCAACGTCCTGACTTTC.